The text below deals with one T cell receptor beta chain. The antigen remains undetermined. The sample has other DNA sequences that encode this CDR3 too. This entry is derived from a study of T cell responses to AZD1222 COVID-19 vaccine. Study outcomes and limitations: Mapped onto spike, vaccine-associated CD4 TCRs spanned it and were dominant at 160-218 and 743-854. Donor demographics were predominantly white British with a female majority; clonal diversity may be underestimated. With two AZD1222 doses given, Spike-specific TCR breadth and depth both rose. Baseline seropositives among AZD1222 recipients totaled only six.

Sequencing used immunoSEQ multiplex PCR; TCRdb keeps in-frame clones, though not all of them. The sample has about 150,000 clones, 75% to 90% seen once. Trimming at V came to 5 bases and at J to 1 base, leaving 7 bases not matched to a gene. Germline CDR1 and CDR2: SGHTA and FQGNSA. This CDR3 has 15 amino acids. This TCR came from an adult in good health. The chain has TRBV7-2 and TRBJ2-7, with 8 bases that match TRBD2. The sample here was peripheral blood, taken on day 0 of AZD1222 vaccination. CDR3: CASSPRAGGSYEQYF. The CDR3 nucleotides are TGTGCCAGCAGCCCTAGGGCGGGAGGTTCCTACGAGCAGTACTTC.